This T cell receptor (beta chain) was recorded in a study of control samples from healthy donors and cancer patients. Produced via immunoSEQ multiplex PCR; TCRdb's table is partial and in-frame only. Counted here are around 94,000 clones, just over 90% occurring once; the ten biggest clones make up nearly 1.5%. The sample taken for sequencing was blood. This sequence was found in a woman aged 30 to 39 in good health.

This CDR3 reads CASSETVAGGPSDTQYF. The DNA of the CDR3 is TGCGCCAGCAGTGAGACCGTAGCGGGGGGGCCTTCAGATACGCAGTATTTT. The rearrangement uses TRBV10-1 and TRBJ2-3; 11 nucleotides align to TRBD2. Unmatched junction bases numbered 8, after V lost 2 bases and J lost 4 bases. CDR3 length: 17 residues. Germline loops: CDR1 WNHNN, CDR2 SYGVQD (reference sequence).